This T cell receptor beta chain was documented in a study of early T cells in non-severe SARS-CoV-2 infection. Background on the study: With bulk RNA from unsorted whole blood as input, sequencing yielded unpaired chains. Findings and limits, study-wide: Sequences matched to VDJdb favored anti-spike CD8 responses, while private and CD4 specificities were missed.

Each cDNA molecule carried a unique molecular identifier. TCRdb reanalysed the 5' RACE reads using MiXCR and keeps one entry per CDR3 protein. The data contain roughly 100,000 distinct CDR3 sequences, more than 10% of them singletons. This clonotype was counted a few times. Its antigen remains unidentified. V gave up 6 bases and J gave up 4 bases; unmatched junction bases: 8. From germline, CDR1 is MNHNS and CDR2 SASEGT. This CDR3 is built from 14 residues. This sequence originates from an adult who was a healthcare worker with PCR-confirmed SARS-CoV-2 infection or an uninfected control (not recorded which). Sequencing was performed on whole blood, taken at baseline. The chain couples TRBV6-1 to TRBJ1-2; 7 positions match TRBD1. The CDR3 reads CASSVGTARYGYTF. The CDR3 nucleotides are TGTGCCAGCAGCGTCGGGACAGCCCGCTATGGCTACACCTTC.